What follows are 30 T cell receptor beta chains derived from one specimen sequenced in a study of early T cells in non-severe SARS-CoV-2 infection (TCRdb year 2021). Library prep was done by 5' RACE. Data came from a NextSeq 500. TCRdb itself trimmed the public reads at Q25 with fastp, ran MiXCR and retained productive beta chains. Here each entry gathers all rows of one CDR3 protein and keeps the most common genes and DNA. Here the sample has some 49,000 distinct CDR3 sequences; roughly 12% occur a single time. The ten top clones hold 9.1% of the sample. The source material was whole blood. The receptors originated from an adult who was a healthcare worker with PCR-confirmed SARS-CoV-2 infection or an uninfected control (not recorded which).

This clonotype is termed medium-sized (0.01 to 0.1%). This chain uses TRBV4-1 with TRBJ1-1; D may be TRBD1 (5 bases). This CDR3 comprises 15 residues. Germline CDR1 is MGHRA and CDR2 is YSYEKL. Trimming stripped 3 bases from V and 5 bases from J, with 16 bases between. CDR3 region: CASSQGVRGWTEAFF. CDR3 nucleotide sequence: TGCGCCAGCAGCCAGGGAGTTCGGGGGTGGACTGAAGCTTTCTTT.

This clonotype was seen at least ten times. The chain links TRBV27 to TRBJ2-7; D remains ambiguous. The germline CDR1 and CDR2 sequences are MNHEY and SMNVEV (reference sequence). This CDR3 spans 13 amino acids. V was clipped by 2 bases and J by 1 base, with 6 bases between them. The CDR3: CASSLRESYEQYF. The DNA for the CDR3 is TGTGCCAGCAGTTTACGTGAATCCTACGAGCAGTACTTC.

There are a few counts of this clonotype. The V gene is TRBV6-4, the J gene TRBJ2-1; D uncertain. CDR3 length: 13 amino acids. Trimming stripped 10 bases from V and 6 bases from J, with 16 bases between. Germline V lookup: CDR1 MRHNA, CDR2 SNTAGT. The CDR3 DNA reads as TGTGCCAAAGCAACTCCCGATAGCAATGAGCAGTTCTTC. Protein: CAKATPDSNEQFF.

This clonotype was seen ten or more times. This chain connects TRBV29-1 to TRBJ2-7, with 10 positions matching TRBD2. This CDR3 comprises 14 residues. V shed 6 bases and J 3 bases; nucleotides not matched to a gene: 8. Per the germline V gene, CDR1 is SQVTM and CDR2 is ANQGSEA. The CDR3 is CSVLLAGVGYEQYF. Written as DNA, the CDR3 is TGCAGCGTGCTCCTAGCGGGAGTCGGCTACGAGCAGTACTTC.

This clonotype showed up many times. V usage is TRBV24-1 and J usage is TRBJ1-2; D might be TRBD1 (5 bases). V was shortened by 3 bases and J by 6 bases, with 19 bases between the two germline ends. Germline CDR1 and CDR2: KGHDR and SFDVKD. This CDR3 is 16 amino acids long. The CDR3 sequence: CATSDVKDRGFNGYTF. The CDR3 bases are TGTGCCACCAGTGATGTTAAAGACCGGGGCTTCAATGGCTACACCTTC.

This clonotype was counted many times. The V gene is TRBV10-3, the J gene TRBJ2-1; either TRBD1 or TRBD2 may supply D (5 bases each). Germline V lookup: CDR1 ENHRY, CDR2 SYGVKD. Between the trimmed V and J ends, which lost 5 bases and 2 bases, there was a span of 19 bases. CDR3 length equals 17 residues. CDR3 sequence: CAISPGASPGPYNEQFF. CDR3 bases: TGTGCCATCAGTCCCGGGGCCTCCCCGGGCCCCTACAATGAGCAGTTCTTC.

Many counts were recorded for this clonotype. The chain combines TRBV29-1 with TRBJ1-1, with D uncertain. Germline CDR1 reads SQVTM; CDR2 reads ANQGSEA. V dropped 2 bases and J dropped 7 bases, with 14 bases sitting between them. The CDR3 contains 13 residues. This CDR3 reads CSVEKGIGGEAFF. The CDR3 bases are TGCAGCGTTGAAAAGGGCATAGGTGGTGAAGCTTTCTTT.

The chain has TRBV12-3 or TRBV12-4 and TRBJ2-1; weak D call: TRBD2 (5 bases). This CDR3 contains 15 residues. V lost 2 bases and J 7 bases, leaving 15 bases between the germline ends. The CDR3 protein is CASSLRSVRRNEQFF. CDR3 nucleotides: TGTGCCAGCAGTTTAAGGAGCGTGAGGAGGAATGAGCAGTTCTTC.

The gene calls are TRBV19 and TRBJ2-4, with TRBD2 matching 11 bases. The V and J ends lost 7 bases and 0 bases, in that order; junction bases with no gene match: 5. CDR1 is LNHDA and CDR2 is SQIVND in the germline V gene (reference sequence). This CDR3 spans 16 amino acids. Here the CDR3 DNA reads TGTGCCAGTACCACTAGCGGGAGCGGAGCCAAAAACATTCAGTACTTC. Translating gives CASTTSGSGAKNIQYF.

J is TRBJ1-1 and V is TRBV6-2 or TRBV6-3, with D uncertain. CDR3 length: 17 residues. Per the germline V gene, CDR1 is MNHEY and CDR2 is SVGEGT. V lost 0 bases, J lost 4 bases, and 18 bases lay in between. CDR3 coding DNA: TGTGCCAGCAGTTACTCGAACGTCGTCCGGGGAGGCACTGAAGCTTTCTTT. Its translation: CASSYSNVVRGGTEAFF.

This clonotype was recorded a few times. The chain joins TRBV18 to TRBJ2-3; D is undetermined. Germline V CDR1 and CDR2: KGHSH, LQKENI. CDR3 length equals 11 residues. Trimming stripped 10 bases from V and 4 bases from J, with 9 bases between. The CDR3 loop is CATPRADTQYF. The CDR3 nucleotides are TGTGCCACACCCCGCGCAGATACGCAGTATTTT. The full variable domain, rest sourced from reference TRBV18 and TRBJ2-3, is NAGVMQNPRHLVRRRGQEARLRCSPMKGHSHVYWYRQLPEEGLKFMVYLQKENIIDESGMPKERFSAEFPKEGPSILRIQQVVRGDSAAYFCATPRADTQYFGPGTRLTVL.

This clonotype was recorded many times. The chain is built from TRBV27 and TRBJ2-1; 7 bases fit TRBD1. CDR1 is MNHEY, CDR2 SMNVEV, per germline (reference sequence). CDR3 length: 16 residues. V shed 3 bases and J 8 bases; nucleotides not matched to a gene: 13. The CDR3 nucleotides read TGTGCCAGCAGTTTCCGGCCATTCGACAGGGCCGATGAGCAGTTCTTC. It translates to CASSFRPFDRADEQFF.

The chain carries TRBV18 and TRBJ1-5, with 9 bases fitting TRBD1. Germline values: CDR1 KGHSH, CDR2 LQKENI. CDR3 size: 15 residues. V dropped 5 bases and J dropped 10; count of bases not matched to a gene: 12. The CDR3 DNA sequence: TGTGCCAGCTCAACTGGGACAGGGAGGGACTCACCCCAGCATTTT. Translating gives CASSTGTGRDSPQHF.

This clonotype was detected many times. The rearrangement uses TRBV6-4 and TRBJ2-3; D is undetermined. CDR1 is MRHNA, CDR2 SNTAGT, per germline. With 0 bases removed from V and 6 bases from J, the gap between germline ends came to 10 bases. The CDR3 is made up of 14 amino acids. The CDR3: CASSDSPPRDTQYF. DNA for the CDR3: TGTGCCAGCAGTGACTCCCCTCCGAGGGATACGCAGTATTTT.

The V and J genes are TRBV30 and TRBJ1-4; 8 positions agree with TRBD1. With 3 bases clipped from V and 7 bases from J, the junction kept 7 bases outside the gene matches. Germline CDR1 and CDR2: GTSNPN and SVGIG (reference sequence). The CDR3 is 14 amino acids. The CDR3, as DNA: TGTGCCTGGAGGTCGGACAGGGAGGGTGAAAAACTGTTTTTT. Amino acids: CAWRSDREGEKLFF.

This sequence joins TRBV28 and TRBJ2-7; D remains unclear. The germline V and J ends were trimmed by 7 bases and 0 bases, with 10 bases remaining between them. The CDR3 spans 13 residues. Looked up from germline, CDR1 is MDHEN and CDR2 is SYDVKM. CDR3 bases: TGTGCCAGCATCCCAGATTCCTCCTACGAGCAGTACTTC. Its translation: CASIPDSSYEQYF.

This clonotype has ten or more counts. This chain's CDR3 is CAITRQEDSPLHF. CDR3 coding DNA: TGTGCCATCACCCGACAGGAGGATTCACCCCTCCACTTT. The chain is built from TRBV10-3 and TRBJ1-6; D is perhaps TRBD1 (6 bases). Germline V lookup: CDR1 ENHRY, CDR2 SYGVKD. This CDR3 region has 13 residues. Trimming removed 7 bases from V and 8 bases from J, with 12 bases in between.

This chain joins TRBV7-9 and TRBJ1-6; no reliable D call. The CDR3 totals 12 residues. V was cut by 6 bases and J by 10 bases, with 10 bases left in between. The germline CDR1 and CDR2 sequences are SEHNR and FQNEAQ (reference sequence). The CDR3 here is CASRPLDSPLHF. DNA of the CDR3: TGTGCCAGCAGACCCTTAGACTCACCCCTCCACTTT.

This chain links TRBV3-1 with TRBJ1-1; 8 bases align to TRBD1. Germline V gene lookup returns CDR1 LGHDT and CDR2 YNNKEL (reference sequence). V gave up 6 bases and J gave up 3 bases; unmatched junction bases: 6. The CDR3 length is 14 residues. In DNA, the CDR3 is TGTGCCAGCAGGCAGGGGGCGAGGGACACTGAAGCTTTCTTT. It encodes CASRQGARDTEAFF. The full variable domain, rest sourced from reference TRBV3-1 and TRBJ1-1, is DTAVSQTPKYLVTQMGNDKSIKCEQNLGHDTMYWYKQDSKKFLKIMFSYNNKELIINETVPNRFSPKSPDKAHLNLHINSLELGDSAVYFCASRQGARDTEAFFGQGTRLTVV.

The rearrangement uses TRBV6-2 or TRBV6-3 and TRBJ2-1, with D possibly TRBD2 on 6 matching bases. The V end lost 5 bases, the J end lost 9 bases, and 8 bases lay between the germline ends. The germline V gene has CDR1 MNHEY and CDR2 SVGEGT. The CDR3 contains 11 residues. The CDR3 spells CASSNGGEQFF. The CDR3 bases are TGTGCCAGCAGTAACGGGGGTGAGCAGTTCTTC.

The chain links TRBV12-3 or TRBV12-4 to TRBJ1-6, with 7 bases identical to TRBD1. The trim removed 5 bases at V and 2 bases at J, leaving 6 bases unmatched. The CDR3 is made up of 16 amino acids. CDR3 bases: TGTGCCAGCAGTCGGGGGACAGCCACCTATAATTCACCCCTCCACTTT. Encoded protein: CASSRGTATYNSPLHF.

Comments on this clonotype: One base away lies a much larger clone, so this may be a sequencing read error. The genes are TRBV28 and TRBJ1-1; D gene uncertain. Germline assignment: CDR1 MDHEN and CDR2 SYDVKM. CDR3 length equals 13 residues. The CDR3 DNA reads as TGTGTCAGCAGTTTCCGCCTGAACACTGAAGCTTTCTTT. This sequence encodes CVSSFRLNTEAFF.

This clonotype came up a few times. The chain couples TRBV6-6 to TRBJ2-1; 7 bases are a match to TRBD1. V gave up 2 bases and J gave up 1 base; unmatched junction bases: 2. The germline V gene has CDR1 MNHNY and CDR2 SVGAGI (reference sequence). The CDR3 is 15 amino acids. In DNA, the CDR3 is TGTGCCAGCAGTTACCCGGGACAGTCCTACAATGAGCAGTTCTTC. It translates to CASSYPGQSYNEQFF.

This clonotype has a handful of counts. The rearrangement links TRBV3-1 to TRBJ1-1; tentatively, D is TRBD1 (6 bases). The V gene lost 1 base and the J gene lost 6 bases, with 12 bases spanning the gap. Germline lookup yields CDR1 LGHDT and CDR2 YNNKEL (reference sequence). This CDR3 is built from 14 residues. CDR3 DNA sequence: TGTGCCAGCAGCCAAGTGGGGCCAGGGGCTGAAGCTTTCTTT. Translation: CASSQVGPGAEAFF.

This clonotype was seen ten or more times. The chain links TRBV6-1 to TRBJ1-1; no reliable D call. Deletions cut 3 bases from V and 1 base from J, with 9 bases between. The germline V gene has CDR1 MNHNS and CDR2 SASEGT. The CDR3 runs to 14 residues. The DNA of the CDR3 is TGTGCCAGCAGTGAGTGGGTGGCGAACACTGAAGCTTTCTTT. Translated, it gives CASSEWVANTEAFF.

This clonotype was seen repeatedly, ten times or more. CDR3 DNA: TGTGCCTCCGAAGGGGGAGGGCATCTTGAGCAGTTCTTC. This sequence encodes CASEGGGHLEQFF. This chain connects TRBV30 to TRBJ2-1; TRBD2 might be the D (7 bases). V was trimmed by 7 bases and J by 9 bases, leaving 19 bases between them. This CDR3 region has 13 residues. The germline CDR1 and CDR2 sequences are GTSNPN and SVGIG (reference sequence).

The table lists this clonotype with a few counts. The chain has TRBV4-1 and TRBJ1-3; tentative D call: TRBD1 (5 bases). The V gene's germline CDR1 is MGHRA and CDR2 YSYEKL. With 6 bases removed from V and 4 bases from J, the gap between germline ends came to 13 bases. The CDR3 loop spans 14 amino acids. As DNA, the CDR3 is TGCGCCAGCAGTCGCGCCAGGGAAGGAAACACCATATATTTT. It codes for CASSRAREGNTIYF.

The sample holds a few counts of this clonotype. The V call is TRBV6-5, the J call TRBJ2-1; perhaps TRBD1 as D (6 bases). Germline V gives CDR1 MNHEY, CDR2 SVGAGI. This CDR3 region has 16 residues. The V gene lost 6 bases and the J gene lost 2 bases, with 17 bases spanning the gap. The CDR3, as DNA: TGTGCCAGCAGGCCCCCAGGGGCCCTAACCTACAATGAGCAGTTCTTC. It specifies CASRPPGALTYNEQFF.

The table lists this clonotype with a few counts. The CDR3 DNA reads TGTGCCAGCAGCTTCTCTACCTTTAATTCACCCCTCCACTTT. Its translation is CASSFSTFNSPLHF. This rearrangement joins TRBV7-3 to TRBJ1-6; unclear D gene. This CDR3 contains 14 residues. V lost 3 bases and J 6 bases, leaving 9 bases between the germline ends. Germline loops: CDR1 SGHTA, CDR2 FQGTGA.

The V and J genes are TRBV28 and TRBJ1-5; 11 bases are a match to TRBD1. V was clipped by 6 bases and J by 5 bases; unmatched bases: 6. Per germline, CDR1 MDHEN and CDR2 SYDVKM. This CDR3 contains 15 residues. The CDR3, as DNA: TGTGCCAGCAGCCTTGGGGACAGGGGGTATCAGCCCCAGCATTTT. Its protein is CASSLGDRGYQPQHF.